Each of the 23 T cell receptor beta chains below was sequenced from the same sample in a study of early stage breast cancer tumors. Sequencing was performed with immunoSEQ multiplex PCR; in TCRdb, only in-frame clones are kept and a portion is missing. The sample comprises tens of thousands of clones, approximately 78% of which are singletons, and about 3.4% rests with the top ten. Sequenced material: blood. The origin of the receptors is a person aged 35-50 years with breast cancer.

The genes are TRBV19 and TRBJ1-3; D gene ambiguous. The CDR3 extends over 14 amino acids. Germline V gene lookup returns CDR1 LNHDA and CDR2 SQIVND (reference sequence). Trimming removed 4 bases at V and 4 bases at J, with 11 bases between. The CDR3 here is CASSREGRGNTIYF. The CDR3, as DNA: TGTGCCAGTAGTAGGGAGGGCAGAGGAAACACCATATATTTT.

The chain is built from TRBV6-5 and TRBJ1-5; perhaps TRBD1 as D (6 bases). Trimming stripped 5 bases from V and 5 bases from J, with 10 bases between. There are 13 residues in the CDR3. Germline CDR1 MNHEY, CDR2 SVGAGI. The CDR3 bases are TGTGCCAGCAGTCACAGGGAAGATCAGCCCCAGCATTTT. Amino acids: CASSHREDQPQHF.

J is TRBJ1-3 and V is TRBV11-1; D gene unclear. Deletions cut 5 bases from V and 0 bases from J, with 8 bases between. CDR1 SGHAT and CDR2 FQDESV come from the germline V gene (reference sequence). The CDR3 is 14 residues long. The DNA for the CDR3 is TGTGCCAGCAGCCGACGGAGCTCTGGAAACACCATATATTTT. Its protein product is CASSRRSSGNTIYF.

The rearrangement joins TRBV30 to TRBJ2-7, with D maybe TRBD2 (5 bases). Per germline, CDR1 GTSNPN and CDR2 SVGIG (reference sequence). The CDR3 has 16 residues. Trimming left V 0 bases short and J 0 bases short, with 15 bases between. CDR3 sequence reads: CAWSVSPGLNSYEQYF. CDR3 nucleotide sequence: TGTGCCTGGAGTGTTTCACCAGGACTCAACTCCTACGAGCAGTACTTC. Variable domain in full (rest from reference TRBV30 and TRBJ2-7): SQTIHQWPATLVQPVGSPLSLECTVEGTSNPNLYWYRQAAGRGLQLLFYSVGIGQISSEVPQNLSASRPQDRQFILSSKKLLLSDSGFYLCAWSVSPGLNSYEQYFGPGTRLTVT.

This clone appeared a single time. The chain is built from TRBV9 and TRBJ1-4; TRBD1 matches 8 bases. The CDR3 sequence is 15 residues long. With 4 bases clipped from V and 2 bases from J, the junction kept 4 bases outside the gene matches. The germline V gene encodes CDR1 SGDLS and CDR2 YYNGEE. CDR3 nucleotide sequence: TGTGCCAGCAGCCCGACAGGGGATACTAATGAAAAACTGTTTTTT. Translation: CASSPTGDTNEKLFF.

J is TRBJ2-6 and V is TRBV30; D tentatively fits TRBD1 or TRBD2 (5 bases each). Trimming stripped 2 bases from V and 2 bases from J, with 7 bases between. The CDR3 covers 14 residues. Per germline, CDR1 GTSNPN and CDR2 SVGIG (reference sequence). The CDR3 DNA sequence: TGTGCCTGGAGTTTGGGGGCTGGGGCCAACGTCCTGACTTTC. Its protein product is CAWSLGAGANVLTF.

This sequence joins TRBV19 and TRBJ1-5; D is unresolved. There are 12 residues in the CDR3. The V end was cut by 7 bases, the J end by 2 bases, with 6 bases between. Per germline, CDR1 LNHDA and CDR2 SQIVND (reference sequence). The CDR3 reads CASTRGNQPQHF. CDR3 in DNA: TGTGCCAGTACGCGCGGCAATCAGCCCCAGCATTTT.

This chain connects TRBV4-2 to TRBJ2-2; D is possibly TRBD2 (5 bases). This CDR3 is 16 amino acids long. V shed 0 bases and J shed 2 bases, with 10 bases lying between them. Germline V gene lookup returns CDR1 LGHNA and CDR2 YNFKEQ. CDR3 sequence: CASSQDPRVNTGELFF. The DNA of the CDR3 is TGTGCCAGCAGCCAAGATCCGAGGGTAAACACCGGGGAGCTGTTTTTT.

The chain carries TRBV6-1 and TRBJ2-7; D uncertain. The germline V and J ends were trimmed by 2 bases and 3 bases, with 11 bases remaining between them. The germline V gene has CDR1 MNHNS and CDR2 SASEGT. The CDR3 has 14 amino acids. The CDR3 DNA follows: TGTGCCAGCAGTGAAAGGGCCCCCCGCTACGAGCAGTACTTC. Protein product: CASSERAPRYEQYF.

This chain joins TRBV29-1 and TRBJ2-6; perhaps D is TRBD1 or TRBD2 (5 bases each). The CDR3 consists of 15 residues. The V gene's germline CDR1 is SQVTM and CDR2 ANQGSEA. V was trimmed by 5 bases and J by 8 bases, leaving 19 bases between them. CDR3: CSVFPGEGMTNVLTF. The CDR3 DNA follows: TGCAGCGTTTTCCCCGGCGAGGGGATGACCAACGTCCTGACTTTC.

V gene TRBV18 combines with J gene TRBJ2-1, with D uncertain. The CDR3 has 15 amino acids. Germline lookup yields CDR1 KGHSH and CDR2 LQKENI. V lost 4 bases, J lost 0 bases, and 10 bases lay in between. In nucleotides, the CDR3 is TGTGCCAGCTCACAGTTCGAGAGCTCCTACAATGAGCAGTTCTTC. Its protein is CASSQFESSYNEQFF.

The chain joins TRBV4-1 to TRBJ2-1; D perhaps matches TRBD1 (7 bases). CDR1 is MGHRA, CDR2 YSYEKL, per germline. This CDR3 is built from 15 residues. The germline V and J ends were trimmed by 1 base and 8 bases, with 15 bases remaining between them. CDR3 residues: CASSQAGTRGDEQFF. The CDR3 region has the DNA TGCGCCAGCAGCCAAGCAGGAACCAGGGGGGATGAGCAGTTCTTC.

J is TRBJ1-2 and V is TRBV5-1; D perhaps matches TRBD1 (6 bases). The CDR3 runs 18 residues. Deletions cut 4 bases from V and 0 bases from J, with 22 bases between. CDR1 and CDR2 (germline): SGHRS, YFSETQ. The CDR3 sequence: CASSLVWSPGASNYGYTF. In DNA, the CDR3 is TGCGCCAGCAGCCTTGTTTGGAGTCCAGGGGCCTCTAACTATGGCTACACCTTC.

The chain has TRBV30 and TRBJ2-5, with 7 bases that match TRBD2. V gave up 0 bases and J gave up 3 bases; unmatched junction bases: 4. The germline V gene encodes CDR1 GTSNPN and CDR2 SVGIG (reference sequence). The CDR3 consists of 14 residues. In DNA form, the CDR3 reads TGTGCCTGGAGTGTACTGGGAGGGGAAGAGACCCAGTACTTC. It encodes CAWSVLGGEETQYF.

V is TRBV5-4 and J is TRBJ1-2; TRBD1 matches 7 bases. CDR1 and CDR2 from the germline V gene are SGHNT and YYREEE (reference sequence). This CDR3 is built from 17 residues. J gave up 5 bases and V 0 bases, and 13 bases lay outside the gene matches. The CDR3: CASSLGGREGGYYGYTF. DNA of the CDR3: TGTGCCAGCAGCTTGGGGGGGCGGGAAGGGGGCTATTATGGCTACACCTTC.

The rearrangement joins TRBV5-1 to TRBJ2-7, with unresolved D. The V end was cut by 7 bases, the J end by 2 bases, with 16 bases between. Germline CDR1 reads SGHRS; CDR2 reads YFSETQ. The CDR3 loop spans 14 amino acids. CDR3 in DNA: TGCGCCAGCCTGAACTCATACGGAGCCTACGAGCAGTACTTC. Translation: CASLNSYGAYEQYF.

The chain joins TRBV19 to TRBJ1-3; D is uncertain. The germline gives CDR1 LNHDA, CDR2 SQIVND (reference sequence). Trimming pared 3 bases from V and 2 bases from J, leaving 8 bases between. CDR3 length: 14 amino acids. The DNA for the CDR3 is TGTGCCAGTAGTATGGAACCGGCTGGAAACACCATATATTTT. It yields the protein CASSMEPAGNTIYF. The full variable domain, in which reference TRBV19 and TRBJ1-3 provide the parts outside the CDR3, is DGGITQSPKYLFRKEGQNVTLSCEQNLNHDAMYWYRQDPGQGLRLIYYSQIVNDFQKGDIAEGYSVSREKKESFPLTVTSAQKNPTAFYLCASSMEPAGNTIYFGEGSWLTVV.

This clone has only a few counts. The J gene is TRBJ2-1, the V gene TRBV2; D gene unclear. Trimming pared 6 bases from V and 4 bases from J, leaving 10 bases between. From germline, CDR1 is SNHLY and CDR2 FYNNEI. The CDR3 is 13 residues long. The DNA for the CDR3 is TGTGCCAGCAGGACGGAGACATACAATGAGCAGTTCTTC. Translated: CASRTETYNEQFF.

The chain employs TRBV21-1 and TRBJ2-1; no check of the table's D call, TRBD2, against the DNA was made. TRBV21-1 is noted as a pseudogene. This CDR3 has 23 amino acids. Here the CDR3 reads CASSKVRMGVLAGDPPSRNEQFF. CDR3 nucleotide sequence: TGTGCCAGCAGCAAAGTTAGGATGGGAGTGCTAGCGGGAGACCCCCCCTCTCGCAATGAGCAGTTCTTC.

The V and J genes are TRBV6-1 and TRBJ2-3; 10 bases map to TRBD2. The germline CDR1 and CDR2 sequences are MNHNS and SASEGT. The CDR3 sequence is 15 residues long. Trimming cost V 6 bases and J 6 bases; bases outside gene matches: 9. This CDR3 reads CASSFSLAGVDTQYF. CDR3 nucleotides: TGTGCCAGCAGCTTTTCGCTAGCGGGAGTTGATACGCAGTATTTT.

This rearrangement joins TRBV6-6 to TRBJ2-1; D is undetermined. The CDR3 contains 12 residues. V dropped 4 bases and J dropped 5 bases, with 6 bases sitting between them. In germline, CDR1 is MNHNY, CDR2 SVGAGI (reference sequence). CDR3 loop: CASSSTHNEQFF. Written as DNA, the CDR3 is TGTGCCAGCAGTTCCACACACAATGAGCAGTTCTTC.

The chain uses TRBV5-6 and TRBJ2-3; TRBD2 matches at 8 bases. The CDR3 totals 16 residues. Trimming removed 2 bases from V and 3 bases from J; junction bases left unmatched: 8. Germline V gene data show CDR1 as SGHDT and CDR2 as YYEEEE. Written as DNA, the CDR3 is TGTGCCAGCAGCTTACATGGGACTAGTTTGACAGATACGCAGTATTTT. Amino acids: CASSLHGTSLTDTQYF.

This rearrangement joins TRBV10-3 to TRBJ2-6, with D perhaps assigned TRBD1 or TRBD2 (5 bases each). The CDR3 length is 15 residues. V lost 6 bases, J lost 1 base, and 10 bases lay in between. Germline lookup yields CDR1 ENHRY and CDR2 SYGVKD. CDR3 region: CAISEGESGANVLTF. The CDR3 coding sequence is TGTGCCATCAGCGAAGGGGAGTCTGGGGCCAACGTCCTGACTTTC.